This T cell receptor beta chain was recovered during a study of human T cells and chemical hapten exposure. Findings and caveats of the study: No change in TCRs above 1 in 1000 frequency was produced by DPC sensitization.

Noted time point: healthy volunteer bleed at 6 weeks. Before extraction, the whole blood was not fractionated, and total RNA was taken from it. V was pared by 3 bases and J by 12 bases, with 6 bases of the junction left unmatched. The germline V gene encodes CDR1 SGDLS and CDR2 YYNGEE. The CDR3 runs 13 residues. Unique molecular identifiers were attached to individual cDNA molecules during library preparation. In the authors' methods: Individual samples carried between roughly 23,224 and 690,600 TCRs, with roughly 95,000 as the median. One entry per CDR3 protein results from TCRdb running MiXCR on the RACE reads. Clone size and V and J calls follow TCRdb, not the original study. The data show more than 60,000 distinct CDR3 sequences, over 6.5% seen once. This clonotype was detected a few times. The target antigen is unknown.

The sequenced sample consisted of whole blood. The chain has TRBV9 and TRBJ1-6; 7 bases line up with TRBD1. The sequence was obtained from a male donor in good health. Some clones in this sample may be carry-over from other donors' samples. The CDR3 is CASSDRQGVPLHF. The CDR3 region has the DNA TGTGCCAGCAGCGATCGACAGGGAGTACCCCTCCACTTT.